What follows are 30 T cell receptor beta chains derived from one specimen sequenced in a study of cytomegalovirus exposure and HLA in healthy donors. Only in-frame clones appear in the TCRdb table, and some are missing; sequencing was by immunoSEQ multiplex PCR. The sample lists approximately 160,000 clones, approximately 86% occurring once. Sequenced sample: PBMCs. These receptors were collected from a woman between 18 and 29 years old in good health and CMV-seronegative.

The chain joins TRBV29-1 to TRBJ2-7; a weak D match, TRBD2 (5 bases). V shed 6 bases and J shed 6 bases, with 12 bases lying between them. This CDR3 contains 11 residues. Germline CDR1 reads SQVTM; CDR2 reads ANQGSEA. Here the CDR3 DNA reads TGCAGCGTGCCCCACGAGGGCGAGCAGTACTTC. This codes for CSVPHEGEQYF.

The chain combines TRBV5-4 with TRBJ2-3; perhaps TRBD1 as D (5 bases). The ends were cut back, 3 bases at V and 2 bases at J, with 10 bases in the middle. The CDR3 totals 14 residues. Germline V gives CDR1 SGHNT, CDR2 YYREEE (reference sequence). CDR3 sequence (DNA): TGTGCCAGCAGCTCACAGGAACCCACAGATACGCAGTATTTT. This translates into CASSSQEPTDTQYF.

This rearrangement joins TRBV4-3 to TRBJ1-5; TRBD1 agrees at 7 bases. V shed 2 bases and J 0 bases; nucleotides not matched to a gene: 4. Germline CDR1 LGHNA, CDR2 YSLEER. The CDR3 has 16 amino acids. For the CDR3, the DNA is TGCGCCAGCAGCCAATCACAGGGGCCTAGCAATCAGCCCCAGCATTTT. This codes for CASSQSQGPSNQPQHF.

The chain employs TRBV29-1 and TRBJ1-1; unclear D gene. The CDR3 is made up of 11 amino acids. Germline CDR1 is SQVTM and CDR2 is ANQGSEA. Trimming took off 7 bases at V and 4 bases at J, with 10 bases between the two ends. The CDR3 bases are TGCAGCGCCGGAGTAGGCACTGAAGCTTTCTTT. It yields the protein CSAGVGTEAFF.

J is TRBJ1-5 and V is TRBV6-5, with no clear D. Deletions cut 2 bases from V and 3 bases from J, with 8 bases between. CDR1 is MNHEY, CDR2 SVGAGI, per germline. This CDR3 comprises 14 residues. The CDR3 nucleotides are TGTGCCAGCAGTTACAATCCTTACAATCAGCCCCAGCATTTT. Its protein is CASSYNPYNQPQHF.

The chain has TRBV5-1 and TRBJ2-4, with 7 bases matching TRBD1. The CDR3 consists of 12 residues. Germline V CDR1 and CDR2: SGHRS, YFSETQ. J gave up 8 bases and V 7 bases, and 6 bases lay outside the gene matches. CDR3: CASRDRADIQYF. In DNA, the CDR3 is TGCGCCAGCCGCGACAGGGCCGACATTCAGTACTTC.

The chain is built from TRBV29-1 and TRBJ1-2; 7 positions match TRBD1. Germline V gene data show CDR1 as SQVTM and CDR2 as ANQGSEA. The CDR3 extends over 15 amino acids. Germline trimming cut 3 bases from V and 3 bases from J; bases unmatched to any gene: 10. The CDR3 here is CSVEGIGGRDYGYTF. The DNA for the CDR3 is TGCAGCGTTGAGGGCATAGGGGGCAGGGACTATGGCTACACCTTC.

J is TRBJ1-1 and V is TRBV19; D unclear. V lost 4 bases and J lost 1, with 13 bases in between. There are 15 residues in the CDR3. The germline V gene has CDR1 LNHDA and CDR2 SQIVND (reference sequence). The CDR3 loop reads CASSTYGIQNTEAFF. CDR3 nucleotide sequence: TGTGCCAGTAGTACCTACGGGATTCAGAACACTGAAGCTTTCTTT. Supplemented by reference TRBV19 and TRBJ1-1, the full variable domain reads DGGITQSPKYLFRKEGQNVTLSCEQNLNHDAMYWYRQDPGQGLRLIYYSQIVNDFQKGDIAEGYSVSREKKESFPLTVTSAQKNPTAFYLCASSTYGIQNTEAFFGQGTRLTVV.

The count of this clone is one. The chain recombines TRBV6-6 with TRBJ2-7; 8 bases line up with TRBD1. Looked up from germline, CDR1 is MNHNY and CDR2 is SVGAGI (reference sequence). V trimming: 7 bases; J trimming: 4 bases; junction bases outside the gene matches: 6. This CDR3 region has 13 residues. CDR3 amino acids: CASTSTGGYEQYF. For the CDR3, the DNA is TGTGCCAGCACCAGTACAGGGGGGTACGAGCAGTACTTC.

On this clone: Given the absence of the conserved phenylalanine or tryptophan at the CDR3 end, a read error is likely. It is unclear where the CDR3 begins or ends on the DNA, so no DNA is shown, and the CDR3 is as TCRdb lists it. J is TRBJ1-1 and V is TRBV21-1; TRBD1, the table's D call, lacks a check against the DNA. TRBV21-1 is a pseudogene locus. The CDR3 has 12 amino acids, counting both end residues. The CDR3 here is CASSKKGLVTFI.

J is TRBJ2-7 and V is TRBV10-3; 7 bases are a match to TRBD1. Germline CDR1 ENHRY, CDR2 SYGVKD. CDR3 length: 17 residues. V lost 2 bases and J lost 4; bases outside the gene matches: 14. CDR3 residues: CAISENRVHRGEYEQYF. The CDR3 DNA reads as TGTGCCATCAGTGAGAATCGGGTGCACAGGGGCGAATACGAGCAGTACTTC.

This clone has a handful of counts. The V call is TRBV2, the J call TRBJ1-5; no clear D gene. Germline assignment: CDR1 SNHLY and CDR2 FYNNEI. The CDR3 has 13 residues. The germline V and J ends were trimmed by 4 bases and 8 bases, with 12 bases remaining between them. CDR3 region: CASSVERLEPQHF. As DNA, the CDR3 is TGTGCCAGCAGTGTTGAACGGTTGGAGCCCCAGCATTTT.

This clone was observed once. A junction boundary mismatches the germline segment, possibly from a read error. Additional DNA sequences in this sample encode the identical CDR3. The rearrangement uses TRBV25-1 and TRBJ1-2; 8 bases are a match to TRBD1. The CDR3 is 13 residues long. Germline V gene lookup returns CDR1 MGHDK and CDR2 SYGVNS. CDR3 nucleotide sequence: TGTGCCAGCCGGGACAGGATAAACTATGGCTACACCTTT. Its translation is CASRDRINYGYTF.

This clone was counted at least ten times. The chain uses TRBV27 and TRBJ1-2, with D unresolved. This CDR3 has 14 residues. Germline V gene lookup returns CDR1 MNHEY and CDR2 SMNVEV (reference sequence). Trimming removed 3 bases at V and 2 bases at J, with 10 bases between. The CDR3 region has the DNA TGTGCCAGCAGTTTGGATCCGAGGAACTATGGCTACACCTTC. This gives the protein CASSLDPRNYGYTF.

CDR3 bases: TGTGCCAGCAGCGTAGAGGGCGGGGGGTATTCCTACAATGAGCAGTTCTTC. Protein sequence: CASSVEGGGYSYNEQFF. J is TRBJ2-1 and V is TRBV9, with 8 bases identical to TRBD2. Trimming took 0 bases from V and 1 from J; bases not matched to a gene: 6. The CDR3 contains 17 residues. Germline-derived CDR1 and CDR2 are SGDLS and YYNGEE.

This clone was seen once. The chain links TRBV7-8 to TRBJ2-4, with D maybe TRBD1 (6 bases). Germline V gene data show CDR1 as SGHVS and CDR2 as FQNEAQ. This CDR3 contains 15 residues. Trimming left V 5 bases short and J 1 base short, with 12 bases between. This chain's CDR3 is CASSGHQGAKNIQYF. In DNA form, the CDR3 reads TGTGCCAGCAGCGGTCACCAGGGGGCCAAAAACATTCAGTACTTC.

The CDR3 DNA reads as TGTGCCAGCAGTTCCACAGGGGAAAGTGGCTATGGCTACACCTTC. Protein sequence: CASSSTGESGYGYTF. The chain couples TRBV2 to TRBJ1-2; 7 bases match TRBD1. CDR1 is SNHLY and CDR2 is FYNNEI in the germline V gene. The J segment lost 4 bases and the V segment lost 5 bases, leaving 10 bases of the junction unmatched. The CDR3 totals 15 residues.

This rearrangement joins TRBV2 to TRBJ2-5; 11 bases match TRBD2. The length of the CDR3 is 17 residues. Germline CDR1 and CDR2: SNHLY and FYNNEI. The V gene end was trimmed by 0 bases and the J gene end by 4 bases; junction bases not matched to a gene: 7. The CDR3 DNA follows: TGTGCCAGCAGTGAAGCCATAGCGGGAGGGCCCGGAGAGACCCAGTACTTC. This codes for CASSEAIAGGPGETQYF.

The chain recombines TRBV11-2 with TRBJ2-1; 7 positions agree with TRBD2. The CDR3 runs 14 residues. With V trimmed by 1 base and J by 6 bases, 3 bases remained unmatched. Germline V gives CDR1 SGHAT, CDR2 FQNNGV. The CDR3 nucleotides are TGTGCCAGCAGCTTAGGCGGCGGGGGCAATGAGCAGTTCTTC. The encoded protein is CASSLGGGGNEQFF.

V and J are TRBV4-3 and TRBJ2-1, with TRBD1 identical over 7 bases. This CDR3 spans 16 amino acids. The V gene end was trimmed by 0 bases and the J gene end by 7 bases; junction bases not matched to a gene: 9. CDR1 LGHNA and CDR2 YSLEER come from the germline V gene. CDR3: CASSQEPQGYYNEQFF. The CDR3 coding sequence is TGCGCCAGCAGCCAAGAGCCACAGGGGTACTATAATGAGCAGTTCTTC.

J is TRBJ2-2 and V is TRBV2, with 7 bases lining up with TRBD1. The CDR3 totals 15 residues. Germline V gene data show CDR1 as SNHLY and CDR2 as FYNNEI. J was trimmed by 5 bases and V by 4 bases; bases with no gene match: 7. CDR3 nucleotides: TGTGCCAGCAGTGCATGGGACAGCCCAACCGGGGAGCTGTTTTTT. It yields the protein CASSAWDSPTGELFF.

The chain has TRBV5-1 and TRBJ2-5, with D maybe TRBD1 (5 bases). Between the trimmed V and J ends, which lost 4 bases and 4 bases, there was a span of 14 bases. This CDR3 region has 14 residues. The V gene's germline CDR1 is SGHRS and CDR2 YFSETQ. Here the CDR3 reads CASSPEGVRETQYF. The CDR3 DNA is TGCGCCAGCAGCCCCGAAGGGGTTCGAGAGACCCAGTACTTC.

This chain joins TRBV6-1 and TRBJ1-1, with D possibly matching TRBD1 (6 bases). Germline V gene sequence: CDR1 MNHNS, CDR2 SASEGT. This CDR3 region has 16 residues. V was cut by 0 bases and J by 1 base, with 12 bases left in between. In DNA, the CDR3 is TGTGCCAGCAGTGAAGCGGCAGGGGCTGGGAACACTGAAGCTTTCTTT. As protein: CASSEAAGAGNTEAFF.

V usage is TRBV9 and J usage is TRBJ1-4, with D unresolved. The CDR3 covers 14 residues. The V gene's germline CDR1 is SGDLS and CDR2 YYNGEE. The germline V and J ends were trimmed by 3 bases and 6 bases, with 12 bases remaining between them. The CDR3 spells CASSGGGGDEKLFF. CDR3 DNA: TGTGCCAGCAGCGGAGGCGGCGGGGATGAAAAACTGTTTTTT.

The rearrangement joins TRBV18 to TRBJ2-3; 7 bases agree with TRBD2. The junction had 4 bases not matched to a gene; V was cut back by 0 bases and J by 1 base. The CDR3 has 16 residues. CDR1 is KGHSH and CDR2 is LQKENI in the germline V gene. This CDR3 is CASSPPRGGGTDTQYF. The CDR3 bases are TGTGCCAGCTCACCACCGAGGGGAGGGGGCACAGATACGCAGTATTTT. The full variable domain, in which reference TRBV18 and TRBJ2-3 provide the parts outside the CDR3, is NAGVMQNPRHLVRRRGQEARLRCSPMKGHSHVYWYRQLPEEGLKFMVYLQKENIIDESGMPKERFSAEFPKEGPSILRIQQVVRGDSAAYFCASSPPRGGGTDTQYFGPGTRLTVL.

The rearrangement uses TRBV4-1 and TRBJ2-7, with D possibly matching TRBD1 (5 bases). The V and J ends lost 0 bases and 2 bases respectively, with 14 bases between them. Looked up from germline, CDR1 is MGHRA and CDR2 is YSYEKL. The CDR3 loop spans 16 amino acids. In nucleotides, the CDR3 is TGCGCCAGCAGCCAAGATAAGGAACAGGCTGCCTACGAGCAGTACTTC. Amino acid sequence: CASSQDKEQAAYEQYF.

The chain uses TRBV11-2 and TRBJ2-2, with 8 bases lining up with TRBD1. CDR1 SGHAT and CDR2 FQNNGV come from the germline V gene. J gave up 0 bases and V 4 bases, and 7 bases lay outside the gene matches. The CDR3 has 17 residues. The CDR3 bases are TGTGCCAGCAGCTGGGACAGGACACTGTCGAACACCGGGGAGCTGTTTTTT. Translation: CASSWDRTLSNTGELFF.

The genes are TRBV11-2 and TRBJ2-7, with a possible D match to TRBD1 (6 bases). The CDR3 length is 13 residues. Germline values: CDR1 SGHAT, CDR2 FQNNGV. Trimming shortened V by 7 bases and J by 3 bases, and 13 bases separated the two germline ends. The chain's CDR3 is CASNADSIYEQYF. The CDR3 nucleotides are TGTGCCAGCAACGCGGACAGTATCTACGAGCAGTACTTC.

The chain employs TRBV10-3 and TRBJ2-7, with D possibly TRBD2 on 5 matching bases. Germline V lookup: CDR1 ENHRY, CDR2 SYGVKD. V was trimmed by 4 bases and J by 3 bases, leaving 7 bases between them. This CDR3 has 12 residues. The CDR3 is CAISVGSYEQYF. The CDR3 DNA sequence: TGTGCCATCAGTGTGGGGAGCTACGAGCAGTACTTC.

This chain joins TRBV6-6 and TRBJ1-5, with D possibly TRBD1 on 5 matching bases. Looked up from germline, CDR1 is MNHNY and CDR2 is SVGAGI (reference sequence). Trimming took off 4 bases at V and 2 bases at J, with 12 bases between the two ends. The CDR3 has 15 residues. The CDR3 loop reads CASSWGQKGNQPQHF. CDR3 DNA: TGTGCCAGCAGTTGGGGCCAGAAAGGCAATCAGCCCCAGCATTTT.